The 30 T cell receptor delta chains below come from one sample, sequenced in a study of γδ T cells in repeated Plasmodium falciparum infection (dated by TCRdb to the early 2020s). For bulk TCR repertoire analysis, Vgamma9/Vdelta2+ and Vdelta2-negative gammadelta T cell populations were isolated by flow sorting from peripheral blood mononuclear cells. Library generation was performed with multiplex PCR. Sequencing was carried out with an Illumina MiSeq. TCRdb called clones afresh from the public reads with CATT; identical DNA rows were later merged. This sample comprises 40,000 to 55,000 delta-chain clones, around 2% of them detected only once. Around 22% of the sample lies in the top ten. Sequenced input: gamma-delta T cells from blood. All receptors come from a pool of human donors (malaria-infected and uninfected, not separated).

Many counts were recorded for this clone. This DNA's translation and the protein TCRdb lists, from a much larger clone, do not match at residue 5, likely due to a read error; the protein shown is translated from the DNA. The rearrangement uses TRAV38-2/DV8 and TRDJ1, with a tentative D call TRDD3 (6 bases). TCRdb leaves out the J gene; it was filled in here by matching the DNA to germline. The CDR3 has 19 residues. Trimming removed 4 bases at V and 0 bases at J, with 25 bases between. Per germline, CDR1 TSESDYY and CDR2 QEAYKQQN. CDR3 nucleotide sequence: TGTGCTTATAGGGGCCAAACCTGGGGACTGCTACCGTACACCGATAAACTCATCTTT. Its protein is CAYRGQTWGLLPYTDKLIF.

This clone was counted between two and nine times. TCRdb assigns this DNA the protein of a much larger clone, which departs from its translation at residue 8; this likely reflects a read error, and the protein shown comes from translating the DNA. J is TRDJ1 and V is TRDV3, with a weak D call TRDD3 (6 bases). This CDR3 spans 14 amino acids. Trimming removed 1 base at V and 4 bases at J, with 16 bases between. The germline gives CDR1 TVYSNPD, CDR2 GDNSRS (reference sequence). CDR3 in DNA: TGTGCCTTTAAAGAGCCTGGGGACTACGATAAACTCATCTTT. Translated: CAFKEPGDYDKLIF.

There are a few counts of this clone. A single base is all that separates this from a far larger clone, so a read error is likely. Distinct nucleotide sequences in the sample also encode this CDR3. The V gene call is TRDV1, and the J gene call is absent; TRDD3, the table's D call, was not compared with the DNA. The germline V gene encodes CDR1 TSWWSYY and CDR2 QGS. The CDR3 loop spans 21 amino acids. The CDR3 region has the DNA TGTGCTCTTGGGGAACTCCCCACCTTCCTAATCACTTTCTGGGGAAACGGTAAGCTCATCTTT. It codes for CALGELPTFLITFWGNGKLIF.

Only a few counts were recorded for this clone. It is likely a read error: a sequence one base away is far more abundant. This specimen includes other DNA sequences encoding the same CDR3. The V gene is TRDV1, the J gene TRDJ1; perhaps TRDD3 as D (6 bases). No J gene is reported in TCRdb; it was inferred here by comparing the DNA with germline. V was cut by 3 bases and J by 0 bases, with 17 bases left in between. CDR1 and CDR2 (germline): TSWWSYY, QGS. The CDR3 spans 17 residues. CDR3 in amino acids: CALGELLGPWYTDKLIF. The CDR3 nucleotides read TGTGCTCTTGGGGAGCTGCTGGGGCCATGGTACACCGATAAACTCATCTTT.

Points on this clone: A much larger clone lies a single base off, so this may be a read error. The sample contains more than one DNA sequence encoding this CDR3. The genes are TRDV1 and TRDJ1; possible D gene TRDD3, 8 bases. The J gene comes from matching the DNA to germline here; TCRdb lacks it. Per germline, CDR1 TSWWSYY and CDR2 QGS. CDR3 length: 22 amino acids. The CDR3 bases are TGTGCCCTCCGTGCCTTCCTGGAATCACACCGGACTGGGGGCCAGGGTACCGATAAACTCATCTTT. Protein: CALRAFLESHRTGGQGTDKLIF.

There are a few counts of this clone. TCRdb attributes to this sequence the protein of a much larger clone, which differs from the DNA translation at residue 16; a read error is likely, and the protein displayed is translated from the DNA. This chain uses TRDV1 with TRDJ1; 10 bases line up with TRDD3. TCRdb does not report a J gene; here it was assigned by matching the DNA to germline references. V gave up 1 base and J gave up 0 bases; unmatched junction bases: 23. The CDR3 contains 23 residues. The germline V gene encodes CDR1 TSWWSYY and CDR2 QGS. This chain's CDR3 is CALGEPSTFFPLGGYLYTDKLIF. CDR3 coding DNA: TGTGCTCTTGGGGAACCGTCCACCTTTTTTCCTCTTGGGGGATACCTTTACACCGATAAACTCATCTTT.

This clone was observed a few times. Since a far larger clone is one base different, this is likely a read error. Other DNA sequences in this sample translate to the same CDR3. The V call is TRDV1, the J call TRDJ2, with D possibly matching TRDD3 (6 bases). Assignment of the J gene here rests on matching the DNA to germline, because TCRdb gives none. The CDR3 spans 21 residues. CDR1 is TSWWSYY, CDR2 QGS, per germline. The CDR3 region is CALTLFSQLWGFANLTAQLFF. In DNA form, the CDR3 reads TGCGCTCTCACCCTATTTTCCCAACTCTGGGGATTTGCAAATTTGACAGCACAACTCTTCTTT.

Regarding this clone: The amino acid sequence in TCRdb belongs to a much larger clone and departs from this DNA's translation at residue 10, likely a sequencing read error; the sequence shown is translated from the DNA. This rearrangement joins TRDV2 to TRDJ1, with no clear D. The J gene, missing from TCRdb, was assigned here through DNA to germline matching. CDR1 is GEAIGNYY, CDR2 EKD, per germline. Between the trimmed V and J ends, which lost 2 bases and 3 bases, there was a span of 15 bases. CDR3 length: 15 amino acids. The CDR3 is CACDRLAPYADKLIF. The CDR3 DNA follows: TGTGCCTGTGACAGGTTAGCTCCGTACGCCGATAAACTCATCTTT.

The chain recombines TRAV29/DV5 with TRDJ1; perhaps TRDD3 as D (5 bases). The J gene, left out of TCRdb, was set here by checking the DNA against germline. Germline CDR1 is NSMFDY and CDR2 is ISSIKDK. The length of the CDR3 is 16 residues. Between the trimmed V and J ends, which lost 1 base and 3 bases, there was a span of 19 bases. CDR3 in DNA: TGTGCAGCAAGCCCGATGGGATCAGATAGGGCCGATAAACTCATCTTT. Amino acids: CAASPMGSDRADKLIF.

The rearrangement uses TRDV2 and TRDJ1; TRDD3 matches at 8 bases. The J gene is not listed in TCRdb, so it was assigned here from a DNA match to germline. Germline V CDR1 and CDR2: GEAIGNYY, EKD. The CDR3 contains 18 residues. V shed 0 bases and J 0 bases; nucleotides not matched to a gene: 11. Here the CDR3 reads CACDTVLGGNRYTDKLIF. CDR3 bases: TGTGCCTGTGACACCGTACTGGGGGGTAACCGTTACACCGATAAACTCATCTTT.

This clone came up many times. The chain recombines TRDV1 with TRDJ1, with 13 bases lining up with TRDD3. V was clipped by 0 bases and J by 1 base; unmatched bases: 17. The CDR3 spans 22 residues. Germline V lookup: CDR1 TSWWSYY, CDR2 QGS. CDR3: CALGELRPYWGIRFKCTDKLIF. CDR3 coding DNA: TGTGCTCTTGGGGAACTACGACCGTACTGGGGGATACGCTTTAAGTGCACCGATAAACTCATCTTT.

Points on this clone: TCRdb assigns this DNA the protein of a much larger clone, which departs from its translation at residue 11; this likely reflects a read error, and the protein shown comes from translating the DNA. CDR3 residues: CALGEGSFPSYVLGDGYTDKLIF. CDR3 coding DNA: TGTGCTCTTGGGGAAGGTTCTTTCCCTTCGTACGTACTGGGGGATGGATACACCGATAAACTCATCTTT. This chain joins TRDV1 and TRDJ1, with 10 positions matching TRDD3. Because TCRdb records no J gene, it was assigned here through a match of the DNA to germline. V was pared by 2 bases and J by 0 bases, with 24 bases of the junction left unmatched. Per the germline V gene, CDR1 is TSWWSYY and CDR2 is QGS. This CDR3 has 23 amino acids.

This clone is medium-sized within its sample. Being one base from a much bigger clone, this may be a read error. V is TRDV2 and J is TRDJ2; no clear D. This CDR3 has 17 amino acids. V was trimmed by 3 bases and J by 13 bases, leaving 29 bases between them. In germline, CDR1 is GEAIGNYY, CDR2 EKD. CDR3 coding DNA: TGTGCCTGTGACTCCATAGACCACCATACCGCTTTTAGAGCACTCTTCTTT. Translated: CACDSIDHHTAFRALFF.

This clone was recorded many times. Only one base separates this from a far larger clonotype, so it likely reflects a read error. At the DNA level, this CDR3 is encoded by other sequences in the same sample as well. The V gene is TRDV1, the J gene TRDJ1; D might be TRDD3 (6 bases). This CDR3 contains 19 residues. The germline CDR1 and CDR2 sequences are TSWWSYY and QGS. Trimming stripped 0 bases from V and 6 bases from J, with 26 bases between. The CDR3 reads CALGELGFSTHYWVNKLIF. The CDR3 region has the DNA TGTGCTCTTGGGGAACTAGGATTCTCTACTCATTACTGGGTGAATAAACTCATCTTT.

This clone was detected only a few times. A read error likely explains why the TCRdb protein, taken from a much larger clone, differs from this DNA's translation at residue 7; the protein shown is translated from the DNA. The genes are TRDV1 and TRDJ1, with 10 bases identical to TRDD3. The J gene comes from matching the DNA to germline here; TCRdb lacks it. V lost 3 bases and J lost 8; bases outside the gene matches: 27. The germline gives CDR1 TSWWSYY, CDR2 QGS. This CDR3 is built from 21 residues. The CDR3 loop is CALGESGPAHWGILWGKKLIF. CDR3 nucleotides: TGTGCTCTTGGGGAGTCCGGCCCCGCACACTGGGGGATCCTCTGGGGAAAGAAACTCATCTTT.

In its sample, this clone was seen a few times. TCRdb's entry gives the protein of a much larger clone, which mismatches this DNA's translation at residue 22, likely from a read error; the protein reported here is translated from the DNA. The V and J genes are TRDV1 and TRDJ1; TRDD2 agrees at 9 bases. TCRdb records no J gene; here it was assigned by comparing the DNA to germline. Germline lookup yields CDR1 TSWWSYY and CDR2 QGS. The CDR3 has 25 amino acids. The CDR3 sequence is CALGNPLPTVLYLLGSIGASDELIF. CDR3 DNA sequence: TGTGCTCTTGGGAACCCCCTTCCTACAGTCCTCTACTTACTGGGTTCGATAGGAGCATCCGATGAACTCATCTTT.

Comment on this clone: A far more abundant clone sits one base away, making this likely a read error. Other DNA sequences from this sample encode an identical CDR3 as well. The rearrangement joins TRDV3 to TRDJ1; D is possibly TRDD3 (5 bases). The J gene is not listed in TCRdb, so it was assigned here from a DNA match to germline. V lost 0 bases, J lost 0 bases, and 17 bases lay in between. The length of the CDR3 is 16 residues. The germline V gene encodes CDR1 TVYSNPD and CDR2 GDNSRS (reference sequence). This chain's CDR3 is CAFRRWGSAYTDKLIF. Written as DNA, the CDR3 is TGTGCCTTTAGACGGTGGGGAAGCGCGTACACCGATAAACTCATCTTT.

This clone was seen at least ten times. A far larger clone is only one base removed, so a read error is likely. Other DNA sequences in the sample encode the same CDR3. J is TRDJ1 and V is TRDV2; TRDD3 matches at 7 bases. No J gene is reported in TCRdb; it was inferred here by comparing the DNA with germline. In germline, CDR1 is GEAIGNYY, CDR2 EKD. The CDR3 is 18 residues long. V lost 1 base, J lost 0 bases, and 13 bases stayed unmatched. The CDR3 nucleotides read TGTGCCTGTGACACAGAAGGATACGCAGGGTTGTACACCGATAAACTCATCTTT. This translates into CACDTEGYAGLYTDKLIF.

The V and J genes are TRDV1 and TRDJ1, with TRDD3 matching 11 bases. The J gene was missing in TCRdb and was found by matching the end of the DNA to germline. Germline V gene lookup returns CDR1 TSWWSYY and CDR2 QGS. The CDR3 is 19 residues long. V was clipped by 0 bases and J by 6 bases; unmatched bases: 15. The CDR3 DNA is TGTGCTCTTGGGGAACTGAGACGTGACTGGGGGATAAAGACGAATAAACTCATCTTT. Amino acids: CALGELRRDWGIKTNKLIF.

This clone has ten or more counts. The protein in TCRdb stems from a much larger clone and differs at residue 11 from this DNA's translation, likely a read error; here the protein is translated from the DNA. The CDR3 nucleotides read TGTGCTCTTGGGGAAAATTTTTGGTGGTGGCACTGGGGGATAACGTACACCGATAAACTCATCTTT. This sequence encodes CALGENFWWWHWGITYTDKLIF. V is TRDV1 and J is TRDJ1, with 11 nucleotides matching TRDD3. Germline matching of the DNA provided the J gene here, since TCRdb leaves it blank. CDR3 size: 22 residues. Germline values: CDR1 TSWWSYY, CDR2 QGS. V gave up 2 bases and J gave up 0 bases; unmatched junction bases: 20.

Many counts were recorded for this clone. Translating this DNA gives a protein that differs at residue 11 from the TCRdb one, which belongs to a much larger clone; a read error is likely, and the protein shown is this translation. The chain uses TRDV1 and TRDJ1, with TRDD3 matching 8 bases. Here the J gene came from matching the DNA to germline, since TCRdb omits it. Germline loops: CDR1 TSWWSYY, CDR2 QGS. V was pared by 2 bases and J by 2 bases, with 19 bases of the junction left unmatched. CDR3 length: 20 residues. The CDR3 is CALGEVYPRRVGDWTDKLIF. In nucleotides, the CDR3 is TGTGCTCTTGGGGAAGTGTATCCCAGGAGGGTGGGGGATTGGACCGATAAACTCATCTTT.

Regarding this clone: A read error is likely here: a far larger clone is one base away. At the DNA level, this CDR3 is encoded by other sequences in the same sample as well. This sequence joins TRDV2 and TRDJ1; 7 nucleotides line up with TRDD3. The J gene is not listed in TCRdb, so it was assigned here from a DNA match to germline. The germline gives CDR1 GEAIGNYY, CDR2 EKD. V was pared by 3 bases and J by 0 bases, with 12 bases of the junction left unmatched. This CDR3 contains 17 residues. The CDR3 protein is CACDSLSTGGYTDKLIF. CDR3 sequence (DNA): TGTGCCTGTGACTCCCTCAGTACCGGGGGATACACCGATAAACTCATCTTT.

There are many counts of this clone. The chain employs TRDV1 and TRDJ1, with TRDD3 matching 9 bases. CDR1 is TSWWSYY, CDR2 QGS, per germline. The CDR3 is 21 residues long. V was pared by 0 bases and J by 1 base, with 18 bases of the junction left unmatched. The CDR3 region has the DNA TGTGCTCTTGGGGAACTACCCTGGGGGATGCCTTTAGAGACAGGCACCGATAAACTCATCTTT. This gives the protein CALGELPWGMPLETGTDKLIF.

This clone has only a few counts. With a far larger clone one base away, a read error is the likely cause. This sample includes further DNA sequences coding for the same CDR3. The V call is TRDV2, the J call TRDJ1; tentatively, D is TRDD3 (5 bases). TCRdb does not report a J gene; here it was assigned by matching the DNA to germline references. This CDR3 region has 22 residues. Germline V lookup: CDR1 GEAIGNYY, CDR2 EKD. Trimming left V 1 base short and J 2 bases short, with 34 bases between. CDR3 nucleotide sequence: TGTGCCTGTGACACACAACGGCTCATGGAGGCACCGACTGGAGAAGGTACCGATAAACTCATCTTT. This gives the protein CACDTQRLMEAPTGEGTDKLIF.

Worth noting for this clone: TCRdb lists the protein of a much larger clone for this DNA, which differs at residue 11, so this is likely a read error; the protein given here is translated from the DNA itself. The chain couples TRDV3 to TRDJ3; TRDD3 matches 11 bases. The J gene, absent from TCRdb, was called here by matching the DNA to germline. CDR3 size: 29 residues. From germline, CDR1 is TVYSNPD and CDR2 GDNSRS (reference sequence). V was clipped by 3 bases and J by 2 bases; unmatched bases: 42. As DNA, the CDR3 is TGTGCCTTCCCCGTGCCTTCCTACCCCAGATTCGCCAATTACTGGGGGATAATCGTCGGGGCCTGGGACACCCGACAGATGTTTTTC. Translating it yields CAFPVPSYPRFANYWGIIVGAWDTRQMFF. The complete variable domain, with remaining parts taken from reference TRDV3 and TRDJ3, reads CDKVTQSSPDQTVASGSEVVLLCTYDTVYSNPDLFWYRIRPDYSFQFVFYGDNSRSEGADFTQGRFSVKHILTQKAFHLVISPVRTEDSATYYCAFPVPSYPRFANYWGIIVGAWDTRQMFFGTGIKLFVEP.

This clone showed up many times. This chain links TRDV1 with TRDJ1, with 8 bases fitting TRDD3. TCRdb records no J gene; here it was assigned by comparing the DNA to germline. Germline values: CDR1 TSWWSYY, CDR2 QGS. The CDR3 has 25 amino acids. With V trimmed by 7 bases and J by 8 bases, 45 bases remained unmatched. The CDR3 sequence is CALAFVNPYSYWAPLGDLPPKKLIF. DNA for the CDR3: TGTGCTCTTGCGTTTGTCAATCCTTATTCGTACTGGGCCCCGTTGGGGGATCTCCCCCCGAAAAAACTCATCTTT.

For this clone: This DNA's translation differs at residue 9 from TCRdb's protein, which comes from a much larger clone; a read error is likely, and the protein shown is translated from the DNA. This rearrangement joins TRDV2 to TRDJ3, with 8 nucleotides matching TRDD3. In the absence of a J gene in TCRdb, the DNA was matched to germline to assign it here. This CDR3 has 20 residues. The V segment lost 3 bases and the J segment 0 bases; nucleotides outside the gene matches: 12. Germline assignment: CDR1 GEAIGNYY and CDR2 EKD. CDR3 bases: TGTGCCTGTGACCTTACTGGGGATACCCGGAGCTCCTGGGACACCCGACAGATGTTTTTC. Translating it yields CACDLTGDTRSSWDTRQMFF.

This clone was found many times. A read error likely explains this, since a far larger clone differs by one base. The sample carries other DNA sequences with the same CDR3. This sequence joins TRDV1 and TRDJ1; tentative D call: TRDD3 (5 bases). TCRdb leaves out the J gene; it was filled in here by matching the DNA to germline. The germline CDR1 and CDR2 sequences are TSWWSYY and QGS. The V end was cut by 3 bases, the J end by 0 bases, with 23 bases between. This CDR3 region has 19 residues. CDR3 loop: CALGEPHINAGGHTDKLIF. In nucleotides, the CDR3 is TGTGCTCTTGGGGAGCCCCACATTAATGCAGGGGGGCACACCGATAAACTCATCTTT.

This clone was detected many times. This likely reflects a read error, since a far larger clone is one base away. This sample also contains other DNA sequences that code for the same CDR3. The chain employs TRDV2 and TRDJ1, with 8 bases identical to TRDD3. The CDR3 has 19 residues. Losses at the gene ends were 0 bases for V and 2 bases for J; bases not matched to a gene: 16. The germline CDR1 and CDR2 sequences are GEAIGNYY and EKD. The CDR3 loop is CACDTVGGIREEKTDKLIF. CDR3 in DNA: TGTGCCTGTGACACCGTAGGAGGGATACGCGAAGAGAAGACCGATAAACTCATCTTT.

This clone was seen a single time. For the CDR3, the DNA is TGTGCTCTTGGGGAAGGTCTACCGTACTGGGGGACCCACACCGATAAACTCATCTTT. This encodes CALGEGLPYWGTHTDKLIF. V usage is TRDV1 and J usage is TRDJ1; 9 positions match TRDD3. The J gene is not listed in TCRdb, so it was assigned here from a DNA match to germline. The CDR3 contains 19 residues. Germline lookup yields CDR1 TSWWSYY and CDR2 QGS. Trimming took 2 bases from V and 0 from J; bases not matched to a gene: 13.